A selection of T cell receptor beta chains follows, all from one sample in a study of monozygotic twins with inflammatory bowel disease. TCRdb processed the 5' RACE reads again and assigns one entry to each CDR3 protein, with no DNA. The sample's table shows over 150,000 distinct CDR3 sequences. The sample consisted of blood. These receptors were collected from a human donor with ulcerative colitis or Crohn's disease, or a healthy co-twin of an affected twin (not recorded which). CDR3s include the opening cysteine and the closing phenylalanine or tryptophan. Each record gives: J gene, CDR3 length, V gene, CDR3 protein.

>TRBJ2-1|16|TRBV4-1
CASSQVLGGAYNEQFF
>TRBJ2-3|16|TRBV12-3/TRBV12-4
CASSYGLAGEADTQYF
>TRBJ1-4|15|TRBV7-9
CASSPGRSQNEKLFF
>TRBJ1-2|15|TRBV3-1
CASSQESSGNYGYTF
>TRBJ2-7|14|TRBV27
CASSEDRLSYEQYF
>TRBJ1-1|13|TRBV25-1
CASGGQFNTEAFF
>TRBJ1-5|14|TRBV7-8
CASSPRWSNQPQHF
>TRBJ2-5|14|TRBV12-3/TRBV12-4
CASASGGYQETQYF
>TRBJ1-6|15|TRBV5-6
CASSFWAGWNSPLHF
>TRBJ1-4|15|TRBV14
CASSQGLATNEKLFF
>TRBJ2-1|14|TRBV4-3
CASSLGHKDNEQFF
>TRBJ2-1|13|TRBV12-3/TRBV12-4
CASSRPPAHEQFF
>TRBJ1-2|17|TRBV5-5
CASSSGTAYRSDYGYTF
>TRBJ2-5|17|TRBV20-1
CSASPGGGMGPQETQYF
>TRBJ2-3|17|TRBV15
CATSRTGTGVSTDTQYF
>TRBJ2-2|13|TRBV5-1
CASSLGNTGELFF
>TRBJ1-1|12|TRBV7-8
CASSLVVTEAFF
>TRBJ2-2|15|TRBV5-1
CASSLVQANTGELFF
>TRBJ2-1|16|TRBV4-3
CASSQDRLAGVGEQFF
>TRBJ2-7|13|TRBV11-2
CASSLQGSREQYF
>TRBJ1-1|16|TRBV7-8
CASSTQGWLQNTEAFF
>TRBJ1-2|13|TRBV20-1
CSAPRDRGDGYTF
>TRBJ2-7|11|TRBV5-1
CASSAAYEQYF
>TRBJ2-3|12|TRBV7-3
CASSPDEDTQYF
>TRBJ2-3|19|TRBV20-1
CSALLGKGLAKSSTDTQYF
>TRBJ2-5|15|TRBV25-1
CASSEPGSVQETQYF
>TRBJ2-3|14|TRBV5-1
CASSLTGLTDTQYF
>TRBJ2-3|14|TRBV27
CASSPWTVTDTQYF
>TRBJ1-4|15|TRBV10-3
CAISEGDRGIEKLFF
>TRBJ2-2|15|TRBV18
CASSPDLGATGELFF
>TRBJ1-3|17|TRBV4-2
CASSQVTGSVSGNTIYF
>TRBJ2-3|12|TRBV2
CASSPSSGGGYF
>TRBJ1-4|17|TRBV6-1
CASEERGQHLTNEKLFF
>TRBJ1-2|17|TRBV10-3
CAISESKKTGILEGYTF
>TRBJ2-1|15|TRBV4-3
CASSHLGDRKNEQFF
>TRBJ2-2|16|TRBV2
CASSFSGGGYTGELFF
>TRBJ2-3|16|TRBV4-1
CASSQDWTGEKDTQYF
>TRBJ2-5|15|TRBV24-1
CATSDFTAYQETQYF
>TRBJ1-1|12|TRBV5-1
CASSSQNTEAFF
>TRBJ2-2|11|TRBV12-3/TRBV12-4
CASTSLEELFF
>TRBJ2-1|14|TRBV11-1
CASSPEQGNNEQFF
>TRBJ1-4|16|TRBV7-6
CASSLATTGPGEKLFF
>TRBJ2-3|12|TRBV20-1
CSARGTTDTQYF
>TRBJ2-3|15|TRBV29-1
CSVRLGPEVTDTQYF
>TRBJ1-1|13|TRBV7-6
CASSFFSNTEAFF
>TRBJ1-4|15|TRBV9
CASSIDSATNEKLFF
>TRBJ2-1|16|TRBV7-2
CASSTSVGDSINEQFF
>TRBJ2-7|16|TRBV6-1
CASRDYLSSGTYEQYF
>TRBJ2-4|12|TRBV7-9
CASSLDLNIQYF
>TRBJ2-7|15|TRBV28
CASSPTAGDSYEQYF
>TRBJ2-7|15|TRBV20-1
CSARDGDRGGDEQYF
>TRBJ2-1|16|TRBV20-1
CSASGGVSGARDEQFF
>TRBJ2-7|14|TRBV7-2
CASSLSAGGFEQYF
>TRBJ2-5|16|TRBV12-3/TRBV12-4
CASSLWGQGDRETQYF
>TRBJ1-5|15|TRBV9
CASSISGSGNQPQHF